The 8 T cell receptor beta chains below all came from one sample that was sequenced in a study of blood T cell repertoires in COVID-19. TCRdb keeps only in-frame clones here, not all; method: immunoSEQ multiplex PCR. The sample contains over 150,000 clones, just over 85% of which appear only once. Sequencing used peripheral blood. The receptors originated from a man aged 50-59 years with active or convalescent COVID-19.

J is TRBJ2-3 and V is TRBV10-1; 14 bases map to TRBD2. Germline assignment: CDR1 WNHNN and CDR2 SYGVQD (reference sequence). This CDR3 is 18 amino acids long. Trimming cost V 5 bases and J 6 bases; bases outside gene matches: 13. CDR3 DNA: TGCGCCAGCAGTCGGACTAGCGGGAGGCCGTTGGTGTTCGATACGCAGTATTTT. Its translation is CASSRTSGRPLVFDTQYF.

The rearrangement joins TRBV24-1 to TRBJ2-5; possibly TRBD1 for D (5 bases). Trimming stripped 3 bases from V and 0 bases from J, with 10 bases between. This CDR3 spans 15 amino acids. CDR1 KGHDR and CDR2 SFDVKD come from the germline V gene. In DNA form, the CDR3 reads TGTGCCACCAGTGATACCCCAGGGAACCAAGAGACCCAGTACTTC. Translated: CATSDTPGNQETQYF.

The chain joins TRBV4-3 to TRBJ2-7; D is perhaps TRBD2 (5 bases). CDR1 and CDR2 from the germline V gene are LGHNA and YSLEER. Trimming removed 0 bases from V and 4 bases from J, with 10 bases in between. The CDR3 is made up of 14 amino acids. The CDR3 region has the DNA TGCGCCAGCAGCCAAGACGGGAATGGGTACGAGCAGTACTTC. Protein sequence: CASSQDGNGYEQYF.

In this sample, this clone turned up once. The chain recombines TRBV6-5 with TRBJ2-4; 12 bases align to TRBD2. J gave up 6 bases and V 6 bases, and 6 bases lay outside the gene matches. Germline values: CDR1 MNHEY, CDR2 SVGAGI. This CDR3 has 15 residues. CDR3 sequence reads: CASSPPGLAGNIQYF. Here the CDR3 DNA reads TGTGCCAGCAGCCCCCCGGGACTAGCGGGAAACATTCAGTACTTC.

V gene TRBV6-5 combines with J gene TRBJ1-1, with D uncertain. Trimming took 1 base from V and 0 from J, leaving 9 bases between them. CDR3 length: 15 amino acids. Germline V gives CDR1 MNHEY, CDR2 SVGAGI. CDR3 region: CASSYYRRLNTEAFF. The DNA of the CDR3 is TGTGCCAGCAGTTACTATCGCCGGTTGAACACTGAAGCTTTCTTT.

This clone was seen once. The chain is built from TRBV18 and TRBJ1-4; D uncertain. The CDR3 extends over 15 amino acids. The germline V gene encodes CDR1 KGHSH and CDR2 LQKENI. Trimming removed 5 bases at V and 6 bases at J, with 16 bases between. The CDR3 DNA sequence: TGTGCCAGCTCATTCCCGGGTGTTGTGGATGAAAAACTGTTTTTT. It specifies CASSFPGVVDEKLFF.

This chain links TRBV6-5 with TRBJ1-6; 8 nucleotides align to TRBD1. The germline V gene has CDR1 MNHEY and CDR2 SVGAGI. The CDR3 consists of 16 residues. V lost 0 bases and J lost 11; bases outside the gene matches: 9. The CDR3 loop is CASSYSNPGGSAPLHF. The CDR3, as DNA: TGTGCCAGCAGTTACTCAAATCCAGGGGGCTCAGCACCCCTCCACTTT.

CDR3 nucleotides: TGTGCCAGCAGCTTGACAGGGGGCTGGACTGAAGCTTTCTTT. Encoded protein: CASSLTGGWTEAFF. The V and J genes are TRBV11-2 and TRBJ1-1; 10 bases match TRBD1. V dropped 3 bases and J dropped 5; count of bases not matched to a gene: 3. The CDR3 contains 14 residues. Germline assignment: CDR1 SGHAT and CDR2 FQNNGV. Filled out from reference TRBV11-2 and TRBJ1-1, the complete variable domain reads EAGVAQSPRYKIIEKRQSVAFWCNPISGHATLYWYQQILGQGPKLLIQFQNNGVVDDSQLPKDRFSAERLKGVDSTLKIQPAKLEDSAVYLCASSLTGGWTEAFFGQGTRLTVV.